These 14 T cell receptor beta chains came from one sample sequenced in a study of early T cells in non-severe SARS-CoV-2 infection. TCRdb processed the 5' RACE reads anew with MiXCR; each CDR3 protein has one entry. The profile covers around 60,000 distinct CDR3 sequences, with roughly a sixth appearing a single time and about 8.2% taken by the ten largest. This material consisted of whole blood, taken at baseline. The receptors originated from an adult who was a healthcare worker with PCR-confirmed SARS-CoV-2 infection or an uninfected control (not recorded which).

Only a few counts were recorded for this clonotype. The J gene is TRBJ2-7, the V gene TRBV20-1, with D hard to call. CDR3 length: 12 residues. Germline V gene data show CDR1 as DFQATT and CDR2 as SNEGSKA (reference sequence). The V end lost 3 bases, the J end lost 2 bases, and 8 bases lay between the germline ends. The CDR3 DNA is TGCAGTGCTAGGGAGACAACCTACGAGCAGTACTTC. Translating gives CSARETTYEQYF.

The chain recombines TRBV5-4 with TRBJ2-5; 8 bases are shared with TRBD2. After removal of 4 bases from V and 0 bases from J, the junction contained 2 bases not matched to a gene. Germline V gene lookup returns CDR1 SGHNT and CDR2 YYREEE (reference sequence). This CDR3 spans 14 amino acids. The CDR3 region has the DNA TGTGCCAGCAGCGGAGCGGGAGACCAAGAGACCCAGTACTTC. Protein product: CASSGAGDQETQYF.

This clonotype occurred a few times. The chain is built from TRBV7-6 and TRBJ2-5; D ambiguous. Trimming pared 5 bases from V and 5 bases from J, leaving 9 bases between. The length of the CDR3 is 12 residues. Germline CDR1 and CDR2: SGHVS and FNYEAQ. In DNA, the CDR3 is TGTGCCAGCAGCCAGATGCAGGAGACCCAGTACTTC. It yields the protein CASSQMQETQYF.

The chain joins TRBV6-1 to TRBJ1-5, with D tentatively TRBD1 (6 bases). V lost 7 bases, J lost 3 bases, and 10 bases lay in between. Germline V gene lookup returns CDR1 MNHNS and CDR2 SASEGT. The CDR3 covers 13 residues. The CDR3 region has the DNA TGTGCCAGCATGGGACACTACAATCAGCCCCAGCATTTT. Its protein product is CASMGHYNQPQHF.

The chain recombines TRBV6-5 with TRBJ2-4, with 8 bases that match TRBD1. The V gene end was trimmed by 3 bases and the J gene end by 5 bases; junction bases not matched to a gene: 6. Germline values: CDR1 MNHEY, CDR2 SVGAGI. The CDR3 runs 15 residues. The CDR3 coding sequence is TGTGCCAGCAGTTATCGACAGGGGATGGAAAACATTCAGTACTTC. Amino acids: CASSYRQGMENIQYF.

In its sample, this clonotype was seen a few times. The rearrangement joins TRBV2 to TRBJ1-5, with 7 nucleotides matching TRBD1. Germline CDR1 reads SNHLY; CDR2 reads FYNNEI. The V gene end was trimmed by 6 bases and the J gene end by 3 bases; junction bases not matched to a gene: 8. The CDR3 runs 15 residues. The CDR3 DNA follows: TGTGCCAGCAGAGAAACCGACAGGGTCAATCAGCCCCAGCATTTT. This encodes CASRETDRVNQPQHF.

The chain couples TRBV5-1 to TRBJ2-1, with a possible D match to TRBD2 (5 bases). Trimming stripped 4 bases from V and 0 bases from J, with 11 bases between. The CDR3 is 15 residues long. The V gene's germline CDR1 is SGHRS and CDR2 YFSETQ. CDR3 region: CASSLLGSSYNEQFF. CDR3 bases: TGCGCCAGCAGCCTTCTGGGGAGCTCCTACAATGAGCAGTTCTTC.

The rearrangement joins TRBV20-1 to TRBJ2-5; TRBD1 might be the D (6 bases). Germline CDR1 DFQATT, CDR2 SNEGSKA (reference sequence). CDR3 size: 12 residues. Trimming removed 5 bases from V and 2 bases from J, with 9 bases in between. Written as DNA, the CDR3 is TGCAGTGCTGGACAGTGGCAAGAGACCCAGTACTTC. It specifies CSAGQWQETQYF.

This clonotype was observed many times. The chain couples TRBV9 to TRBJ2-1; no clear D gene. Germline CDR1 SGDLS, CDR2 YYNGEE. CDR3 length: 15 residues. V gave up 1 base and J gave up 1 base, with 9 bases separating them. This CDR3 reads CASSVNSESYNEQFF. As DNA, the CDR3 is TGTGCCAGCAGCGTAAATAGTGAATCCTACAATGAGCAGTTCTTC.

This clonotype was counted a few times. The chain joins TRBV6-2 or TRBV6-3 to TRBJ2-5, with D unresolved. Germline V gives CDR1 MNHEY, CDR2 SVGEGT. Deletions cut 5 bases from V and 6 bases from J, with 10 bases between. This CDR3 has 12 residues. The CDR3 nucleotides read TGTGCCAGCAGTCCCCTTGGGAAGACCCAGTACTTC. It is translated as CASSPLGKTQYF.

The chain uses TRBV2 and TRBJ2-7, with TRBD1 matching over 7 bases. The CDR3 consists of 11 residues. The V segment lost 6 bases and the J segment 5 bases; nucleotides outside the gene matches: 1. CDR1 is SNHLY, CDR2 FYNNEI, per germline. The CDR3 loop is CASRRGHEQYF. For the CDR3, the DNA is TGTGCCAGCAGGAGGGGGCACGAGCAGTACTTC.

This clonotype appeared a single time. V and J are TRBV10-1 and TRBJ1-1; D is unclear. Germline V CDR1 and CDR2: WNHNN, SYGVQD (reference sequence). This CDR3 is built from 13 residues. V gave up 9 bases and J gave up 1 base, with 12 bases separating them. The CDR3 coding sequence is TGCGCCAGTACTAGGGAAGCGAACACTGAAGCTTTCTTT. This gives the protein CASTREANTEAFF.

V is TRBV18 and J is TRBJ2-3; no clear D gene. The CDR3 covers 14 residues. CDR1 is KGHSH and CDR2 is LQKENI in the germline V gene. The V end lost 0 bases, the J end lost 3 bases, and 7 bases lay between the germline ends. The CDR3 reads CASSPPTITDTQYF. The CDR3 DNA reads TGTGCCAGCTCACCACCGACCATTACAGATACGCAGTATTTT.

Only a few counts were recorded for this clonotype. J is TRBJ1-4 and V is TRBV7-8, with D possibly matching TRBD1 (6 bases). V lost 2 bases and J lost 2, with 12 bases in between. The CDR3 length is 16 residues. Germline V gene sequence: CDR1 SGHVS, CDR2 FQNEAQ. The CDR3 DNA sequence: TGTGCCAGCAGCTTACCCAGACAGGTCACTAATGAAAAACTGTTTTTT. Residues: CASSLPRQVTNEKLFF.